The 17 T cell receptor beta chains listed next were all sequenced from one sample in a study of human T cells and chemical hapten exposure. From the RACE reads, TCRdb called clonotypes with MiXCR, one entry per CDR3 protein. The data show some 70,000 distinct CDR3 sequences, around 30% seen once. Documented time point: patch test 1, 2 weeks after DPC sensitization. The treatment here: therapeutic diphenylcyclopropenone sensitization with weekly scalp DPC. The sequenced sample was whole blood, obtained in connection with sensitization to the hapten diphenylcyclopropenone (DPC). These receptors all stem from a man aged 40-50 years with alopecia areata. Some clones in this sample may be carry-over from other donors' samples.

The CDR3 here is CASSYGQAMNTEAFF. In DNA, the CDR3 is TGTGCCAGCAGTTACGGGCAGGCTATGAACACTGAAGCTTTCTTT. This chain uses TRBV6-5 with TRBJ1-1; D ambiguous. Germline-derived CDR1 and CDR2 are MNHEY and SVGAGI. There are 15 residues in the CDR3. Trimming took off 2 bases at V and 0 bases at J, with 10 bases between the two ends.

The J gene is TRBJ1-5, the V gene TRBV7-2; D is unclear. The CDR3 consists of 17 residues. The germline gives CDR1 SGHTA, CDR2 FQGNSA. The germline V and J ends were trimmed by 5 bases and 1 base, with 18 bases remaining between them. Written as DNA, the CDR3 is TGTGCCAGCAGCCCAAGGGCGGCAGGCGAAAGCAATCAGCCCCAGCATTTT. Amino acids: CASSPRAAGESNQPQHF. Based on the CDR3 plus reference TRBV7-2 and TRBJ1-5, the full variable domain is GAGVSQSPSNKVTEKGKDVELRCDPISGHTALYWYRQSLGQGLEFLIYFQGNSAPDKSGLPSDRFSAERTGGSVSTLTIQRTQQEDSAVYLCASSPRAAGESNQPQHFGDGTRLSIL.

V is TRBV14 and J is TRBJ1-2, with a weak D call TRBD1 (6 bases). V was shortened by 2 bases and J by 8 bases, with 9 bases between the two germline ends. The germline CDR1 and CDR2 sequences are SGHDN and FVKESK. This CDR3 is 12 amino acids long. CDR3 sequence reads: CASSQYRDGYTF. In DNA form, the CDR3 reads TGTGCCAGCAGCCAATACAGGGACGGCTACACCTTC.

The chain couples TRBV7-2 to TRBJ2-1; D remains unclear. CDR1 and CDR2 (germline): SGHTA, FQGNSA. The CDR3 extends over 11 amino acids. V was cut by 6 bases and J by 5 bases, with 5 bases left in between. This CDR3 reads CASRPNNEQFF. CDR3 DNA sequence: TGTGCCAGCAGGCCAAACAATGAGCAGTTCTTC.

V is TRBV6-1 and J is TRBJ2-3, with a weak D call TRBD2 (5 bases). V was cut by 4 bases and J by 5 bases, with 13 bases left in between. In germline, CDR1 is MNHNS, CDR2 SASEGT. The CDR3 is made up of 14 amino acids. The CDR3 DNA reads as TGTGCCAGCAGTGTGGAGACCCGGGGAGATACGCAGTATTTT. This sequence encodes CASSVETRGDTQYF.

The genes are TRBV7-7 and TRBJ1-1; no reliable D call. With 1 base removed from V and 6 bases from J, the gap between germline ends came to 12 bases. Germline V gene data show CDR1 as SSHAT and CDR2 as FNYEAQ (reference sequence). The CDR3 is 14 residues long. The CDR3 DNA reads TGTGCCAGCAGCTTAGATCGGCTTACCCCTGAAGCTTTCTTT. The encoded protein is CASSLDRLTPEAFF.

The rearrangement joins TRBV7-3 to TRBJ2-3, with D perhaps being TRBD1 or TRBD2 (5 bases each). V lost 2 bases, J lost 5 bases, and 14 bases lay in between. Per germline, CDR1 SGHTA and CDR2 FQGTGA. The CDR3 totals 15 residues. CDR3 sequence (DNA): TGTGCCAGCAGCTTAGAGCTATTGGGACGAGATACGCAGTATTTT. It is translated as CASSLELLGRDTQYF.

This clonotype was seen ten or more times. The rearrangement links TRBV20-1 to TRBJ2-7; unclear D gene. The V end was cut by 4 bases, the J end by 0 bases, with 7 bases between. From germline, CDR1 is DFQATT and CDR2 SNEGSKA (reference sequence). CDR3 length equals 12 residues. CDR3 loop: CSAIPSSYEQYF. For the CDR3, the DNA is TGCAGTGCTATCCCGAGCTCCTACGAGCAGTACTTC.

The rearrangement joins TRBV7-2 to TRBJ1-1; D remains unclear. The V end was cut by 4 bases, the J end by 6 bases, with 9 bases between. Germline V gene data show CDR1 as SGHTA and CDR2 as FQGNSA. The CDR3 loop spans 12 amino acids. In nucleotides, the CDR3 is TGTGCCAGCAGCTCCTCGGCCCCTGAAGCTTTCTTT. It yields the protein CASSSSAPEAFF.

This clonotype showed up just a few times. The V and J genes are TRBV6-2 or TRBV6-3 and TRBJ2-5; 13 bases are shared with TRBD2. Germline trimming cut 6 bases from V and 5 bases from J; bases unmatched to any gene: 6. CDR3 length: 15 amino acids. From germline, CDR1 is MNHEY and CDR2 SVGEGT. CDR3 nucleotides: TGTGCCAGCAGCCTACTAGCGGGAGGGAAGGAGACCCAGTACTTC. Protein sequence: CASSLLAGGKETQYF.

This clonotype was picked up a small number of times. The gene calls are TRBV12-3 or TRBV12-4 and TRBJ2-7, with unresolved D. The V and J ends lost 3 bases and 2 bases respectively, with 14 bases between them. This CDR3 region has 15 residues. In DNA, the CDR3 is TGTGCCAGCAGTTTCGTTGGTGCAGGAGCCTACGAGCAGTACTTC. Protein product: CASSFVGAGAYEQYF.

This clonotype turned up a few times. V is TRBV6-2 or TRBV6-3 and J is TRBJ2-7; D call uncertain. Germline CDR1 reads MNHEY; CDR2 reads SVGEGT. The CDR3 is 15 residues long. Trimming cost V 2 bases and J 7 bases, with 18 bases left between them. The CDR3, as DNA: TGTGCCAGCAGTTACAACGTCTTAGGCCTACTGGAGCAGTACTTC. The encoded protein is CASSYNVLGLLEQYF.

This sequence joins TRBV6-1 and TRBJ2-6; D may correspond to TRBD1 or TRBD2 (6 bases each). The CDR3 covers 17 residues. CDR1 is MNHNS, CDR2 SASEGT, per germline. The ends were cut back, 6 bases at V and 2 bases at J, with 17 bases in the middle. The CDR3 DNA sequence: TGTGCCAGCAGCGGCGGGGCAGGGGCCCCTGGGGCCAACGTCCTGACTTTC. Its translation is CASSGGAGAPGANVLTF.

This clonotype occurred a few times. The V and J genes are TRBV12-3 or TRBV12-4 and TRBJ2-7, with 10 positions matching TRBD1. V lost 5 bases to trimming and J lost 1 base; unmatched junction nucleotides: 5. This CDR3 region has 15 residues. The CDR3 reads CASSDRDRGSYEQYF. The CDR3 DNA sequence: TGTGCCAGCAGTGACCGGGACAGGGGTTCCTACGAGCAGTACTTC.

This clonotype was detected only a few times. The gene calls are TRBV9 and TRBJ2-1, with TRBD2 matching over 12 bases. V lost 2 bases, J lost 4 bases, and 10 bases stayed unmatched. The CDR3 spans 18 residues. Germline-derived CDR1 and CDR2 are SGDLS and YYNGEE. CDR3 nucleotide sequence: TGTGCCAGCAGCGTCCAGATGCGGACTAGCGGGATTTACAATGAGCAGTTCTTC. This codes for CASSVQMRTSGIYNEQFF.

This clonotype was counted only a few times. The V and J genes are TRBV6-2 or TRBV6-3 and TRBJ1-5, with D unclear. V was cut by 2 bases and J by 1 base, with 6 bases left in between. Germline CDR1 is MNHEY and CDR2 is SVGEGT. The CDR3 is 14 residues long. CDR3 sequence (DNA): TGTGCCAGCAGTTACGTGGACAGCAATCAGCCCCAGCATTTT. Its protein product is CASSYVDSNQPQHF.

The DNA of the CDR3 is TGTGCCACACGGACTCATTCTGGCCAAGAGACCCAGTACTTC. It codes for CATRTHSGQETQYF. This chain joins TRBV27 and TRBJ2-5; possible D gene TRBD2, 5 bases. The V end lost 10 bases, the J end lost 1 base, and 16 bases lay between the germline ends. The CDR3 runs to 14 residues. The germline gives CDR1 MNHEY, CDR2 SMNVEV (reference sequence).